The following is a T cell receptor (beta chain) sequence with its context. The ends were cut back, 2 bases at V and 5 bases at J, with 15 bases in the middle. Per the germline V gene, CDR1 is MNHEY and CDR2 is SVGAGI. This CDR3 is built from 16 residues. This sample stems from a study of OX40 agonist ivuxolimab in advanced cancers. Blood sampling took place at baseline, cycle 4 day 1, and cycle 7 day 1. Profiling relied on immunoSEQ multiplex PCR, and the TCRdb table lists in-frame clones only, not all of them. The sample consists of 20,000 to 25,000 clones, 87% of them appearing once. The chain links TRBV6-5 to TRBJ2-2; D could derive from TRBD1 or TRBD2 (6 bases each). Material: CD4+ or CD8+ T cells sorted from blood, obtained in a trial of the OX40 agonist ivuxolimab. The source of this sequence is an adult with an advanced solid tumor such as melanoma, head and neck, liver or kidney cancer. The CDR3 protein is CASSYTGGESTGELFF. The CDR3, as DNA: TGTGCCAGCAGTTACACCGGGGGCGAGTCTACCGGGGAGCTGTTTTTT.